This is a list of T cell receptor beta chains from one sample in a study of regulatory T cells in long-lasting Graves disease. Using its own MiXCR run on the multiplex PCR reads, TCRdb lists one record per CDR3 protein. The sample includes some 300,000 distinct CDR3 sequences, 22% seen only once; the top ten take about 56%. This sample comprised peripheral blood mononuclear cells (PBMCs), obtained when the disease was refractory, from a patient treated with antithyroid drugs. The receptors come from a female donor with Graves disease. Both conserved end residues are part of each CDR3. A D gene is named only where the DNA matches it firmly. Rows may omit the clone size; those that give it use once, few, many or a size class.

>TRBJ2-4|NA|TRBV7-2|NA
TGTGCCAGCAGCTTAGTTTGGGGGCGGGAGCCCAAAAACATTCAGTACTTC
CASSLVWGREPKNIQYF
>TRBJ2-3|few|TRBV5-1|TRBD1
TGCGCCAGCAGTGGACAGGGCCACCCAGATACGCAGTATTTT
CASSGQGHPDTQYF
>TRBJ1-2|NA|TRBV18|TRBD1
TGTGCCAGCTCACCATTACAGGGGGATGGCTACACCTTC
CASSPLQGDGYTF
>TRBJ2-7|few|TRBV30|NA
TGTGCCTGGAGTGTACACGGCAGTGGGGAGCAGTACTTC
CAWSVHGSGEQYF
>TRBJ1-1|many|TRBV20-1|NA
TGCAGTGCTCCCTCGGACTGGGGGCTGGGAAGAGGCACTGAAGCTTTCTTT
CSAPSDWGLGRGTEAFF
>TRBJ1-5|NA|TRBV19|TRBD1
TGTGCCAGTAGTATCGGGACAGGGGGGCAGCCCCAGCATTTT
CASSIGTGGQPQHF
>TRBJ2-5|many|TRBV6-1|TRBD1
TGTGCCAGCATCTTCGAGGGACAGGGGGCTATCCAAGAGACCCAGTACTTC
CASIFEGQGAIQETQYF
>TRBJ2-2|few|TRBV6-1|TRBD1
TGTGCCAGCACCCCGAGGGGGCAGGTGAACACCGGGGAGCTGTTTTTT
CASTPRGQVNTGELFF
>TRBJ2-4|few|TRBV6-1|TRBD1
TGTGCCAGCAGTGAATGGGGACAGGGAAGCAACATTCAGTACTTC
CASSEWGQGSNIQYF
>TRBJ1-3|NA|TRBV18|NA
TGTGCCAGCTCACCACTATCCAGAGGAAACACCATATATTTT
CASSPLSRGNTIYF
>TRBJ2-7|many|TRBV28|NA
TGTGCCAGCAGTTTTACGCGGTTCTCCTACGAGCAGTACTTC
CASSFTRFSYEQYF